This T cell receptor (beta chain) stems from a study of blood T cell repertoires in COVID-19. In the study overall: Whether acute or convalescent, the COVID-19 samples came from the United States, Italy and Spain. Sample material is recorded as cDNA or gDNA derived from T cells, B-cell-depleted T cells, or PBMCs.

V was shortened by 8 bases and J by 3 bases, with 15 bases between the two germline ends. In germline, CDR1 is SNHLY, CDR2 FYNNEI. This CDR3 is built from 14 residues. Measured with immunoSEQ multiplex PCR; TCRdb has only the in-frame clones, and not every one. The sample records 270,000 or so clones, roughly nine tenths being singletons. The chain joins TRBV2 to TRBJ2-3, with D possibly TRBD2 on 7 matching bases. The sequence derives from a young woman with COVID-19, enrolled during active disease. Specimen: peripheral blood. The CDR3 nucleotides read TGTGCCAGCGGGGGGGGCAGGAGGACAGATACGCAGTATTTT. Translating gives CASGGGRRTDTQYF.